Below are 30 T cell receptor beta chains sequenced from a single sample in a study of CD8 T cells in Susac syndrome. Random hexamers primed reverse transcription of about 0.45 to 1 ug RNA. TCRdb re-called the immunoSEQ multiplex PCR reads through MiXCR, storing one row per CDR3 protein. The profile shows approximately 160,000 distinct CDR3 sequences, 93% of them singletons. Source material: CD4+ T cells from PBMCs. These receptors came from a human donor in good health.

The chain carries TRBV6-5 and TRBJ1-1; 8 bases are shared with TRBD1. CDR1 and CDR2 (germline): MNHEY, SVGAGI. There are 13 residues in the CDR3. With V trimmed by 6 bases and J by 8 bases, 8 bases remained unmatched. The chain's CDR3 is CASRLGQDQEAFF. Here the CDR3 DNA reads TGTGCCAGCAGACTGGGACAGGATCAGGAAGCTTTCTTT.

The chain has TRBV3-1 and TRBJ2-2, with TRBD2 identical over 8 bases. This CDR3 is built from 16 residues. Germline V CDR1 and CDR2: LGHDT, YNNKEL (reference sequence). V trimming: 6 bases; J trimming: 1 base; junction bases outside the gene matches: 7. The CDR3 sequence is CASSRRGAGNTGELFF. The CDR3 region has the DNA TGTGCCAGCAGTCGGCGGGGGGCTGGGAACACCGGGGAGCTGTTTTTT.

The V and J genes are TRBV20-1 and TRBJ1-2; 10 bases line up with TRBD1. Trimming at V came to 6 bases and at J to 3 bases, leaving 7 bases not matched to a gene. The CDR3 contains 14 residues. Germline CDR1 and CDR2: DFQATT and SNEGSKA (reference sequence). CDR3 DNA sequence: TGCAGTGCGCCGGGGACAGGGGAGGACTATGGCTACACCTTC. This gives the protein CSAPGTGEDYGYTF.

This clonotype has just one count. The V and J genes are TRBV7-7 and TRBJ2-1, with 7 bases lining up with TRBD1. The CDR3 spans 14 residues. Germline lookup yields CDR1 SSHAT and CDR2 FNYEAQ (reference sequence). V was clipped by 4 bases and J by 4 bases; unmatched bases: 4. The CDR3 loop reads CASSSLRGYNEQFF. For the CDR3, the DNA is TGTGCCAGCAGCTCCCTCAGGGGGTACAATGAGCAGTTCTTC. The variable domain in full, with the rest retrieved from reference TRBV7-7 and TRBJ2-1, is GAGVSQSPRYKVTKRGQDVTLRCDPISSHATLYWYQQALGQGPEFLTYFNYEAQPDKSGLPSDRFSAERPEGSISTLTIQRTEQRDSAMYRCASSSLRGYNEQFFGPGTRLTVL.

The genes are TRBV24-1 and TRBJ1-2; D remains ambiguous. V was cut by 2 bases and J by 8 bases, with 8 bases left in between. The CDR3 runs to 12 residues. Germline V CDR1 and CDR2: KGHDR, SFDVKD. The CDR3 DNA is TGTGCCACCAGTGATTCCACGGGAGGCTACACCTTC. Its protein product is CATSDSTGGYTF.

The V and J genes are TRBV19 and TRBJ2-2; D unresolved. The ends were cut back, 7 bases at V and 4 bases at J, with 10 bases in the middle. The CDR3 sequence is 13 residues long. The germline gives CDR1 LNHDA, CDR2 SQIVND (reference sequence). The CDR3, as DNA: TGTGCCAGTAATTGGGATGGCACCGGGGAGCTGTTTTTT. This translates into CASNWDGTGELFF. The entire variable domain, with the rest obtained from reference TRBV19 and TRBJ2-2, is as follows: DGGITQSPKYLFRKEGQNVTLSCEQNLNHDAMYWYRQDPGQGLRLIYYSQIVNDFQKGDIAEGYSVSREKKESFPLTVTSAQKNPTAFYLCASNWDGTGELFFGEGSRLTVL.

The chain combines TRBV30 with TRBJ1-5; TRBD1 is a possible D gene (5 bases). Germline CDR1 and CDR2: GTSNPN and SVGIG (reference sequence). Trimming removed 5 bases at V and 3 bases at J, with 11 bases between. The CDR3 is 13 amino acids. The chain's CDR3 is CAWGQGDNQPQHF. CDR3 in DNA: TGTGCCTGGGGGCAGGGAGACAATCAGCCCCAGCATTTT.

The chain is built from TRBV20-1 and TRBJ1-5, with 7 bases lining up with TRBD1. CDR3 length: 13 amino acids. Trimming cost V 7 bases and J 6 bases; bases outside gene matches: 9. In germline, CDR1 is DFQATT, CDR2 SNEGSKA (reference sequence). The CDR3: CSVTRQGGQPQHF. CDR3 DNA: TGCAGTGTAACTCGACAGGGAGGTCAGCCCCAGCATTTT.

The chain couples TRBV29-1 to TRBJ1-3; D possibly corresponds to TRBD1 (5 bases). CDR3 length: 13 residues. Germline V gives CDR1 SQVTM, CDR2 ANQGSEA. V was clipped by 6 bases and J by 1 base, with 10 bases between them. CDR3 loop: CSVYGGSGNTIYF. DNA for the CDR3: TGCAGCGTCTATGGGGGATCTGGAAACACCATATATTTT.

The chain is built from TRBV20-1 and TRBJ2-7, with TRBD2 identical over 9 bases. The CDR3 has 13 amino acids. Germline V gives CDR1 DFQATT, CDR2 SNEGSKA (reference sequence). V was pared by 5 bases and J by 3 bases, with 5 bases of the junction left unmatched. The CDR3 protein is CSAPGLALYEQYF. Written as DNA, the CDR3 is TGCAGTGCTCCGGGACTAGCCCTCTACGAGCAGTACTTC.

The chain has TRBV20-1 and TRBJ2-2; TRBD2 aligns across 8 bases. Germline V gene data show CDR1 as DFQATT and CDR2 as SNEGSKA (reference sequence). CDR3 length equals 13 residues. Trimming removed 3 bases from V and 5 bases from J; junction bases left unmatched: 2. This CDR3 reads CSASGGATGELFF. CDR3 DNA sequence: TGCAGTGCTAGCGGGGGGGCAACCGGGGAGCTGTTTTTT.

The chain couples TRBV7-8 to TRBJ1-4; tentatively, D is TRBD1 (6 bases). The CDR3 covers 15 residues. Germline-derived CDR1 and CDR2 are SGHVS and FQNEAQ. V lost 1 base and J lost 7, with 13 bases in between. CDR3 coding DNA: TGTGCCAGCAGCTTAGTCCCTGCACAGGGTGAAAAACTGTTTTTT. Amino acid sequence: CASSLVPAQGEKLFF.

This clonotype was observed a handful of times. For the CDR3, the DNA is TGTGCCAGCAGTTTACAGGGGGCGCCTGGAAACACCATATATTTT. It codes for CASSLQGAPGNTIYF. The chain carries TRBV12-3 or TRBV12-4 and TRBJ1-3, with TRBD1 matching 8 bases. The junction had 2 bases not matched to a gene; V was cut back by 2 bases and J by 2 bases. The CDR3 totals 15 residues.

The chain couples TRBV6-6 to TRBJ2-3; 8 positions agree with TRBD2. V was pared by 8 bases and J by 3 bases, with 7 bases of the junction left unmatched. Germline loops: CDR1 MNHNY, CDR2 SVGAGI (reference sequence). The CDR3 totals 14 residues. The DNA for the CDR3 is TGTGCCAGCTCCGGGGGGGGTTGGACAGATACGCAGTATTTT. It codes for CASSGGGWTDTQYF.

CDR3 DNA sequence: TGTGCCAGCAGCTTAACGGCCGTCGGATACACCGGGGAGCTGTTTTTT. Encoded protein: CASSLTAVGYTGELFF. The chain recombines TRBV7-2 with TRBJ2-2; D is unclear. Trimming pared 2 bases from V and 3 bases from J, leaving 13 bases between. From germline, CDR1 is SGHTA and CDR2 FQGNSA. The CDR3 consists of 16 residues. Complete variable domain (other parts from reference TRBV7-2 and TRBJ2-2): GAGVSQSPSNKVTEKGKDVELRCDPISGHTALYWYRQSLGQGLEFLIYFQGNSAPDKSGLPSDRFSAERTGGSVSTLTIQRTQQEDSAVYLCASSLTAVGYTGELFFGEGSRLTVL.

This chain joins TRBV12-3 or TRBV12-4 and TRBJ2-1, with 11 bases matching TRBD2. This CDR3 region has 15 residues. V lost 6 bases to trimming and J lost 2 bases; unmatched junction nucleotides: 3. CDR3 amino acids: CASRGTSGAYNEQFF. In DNA form, the CDR3 reads TGTGCCAGCAGGGGGACTAGCGGAGCCTACAATGAGCAGTTCTTC.

V usage is TRBV28 and J usage is TRBJ1-2; 9 nucleotides align to TRBD1. The germline gives CDR1 MDHEN, CDR2 SYDVKM. The V segment lost 10 bases and the J segment 0 bases; nucleotides outside the gene matches: 6. The length of the CDR3 is 14 residues. The DNA of the CDR3 is TGTGCCACCGGACAGGGGTTAGCTAACTATGGCTACACCTTC. Encoded protein: CATGQGLANYGYTF.

CDR3 DNA sequence: TGTGCCAGCAGCACGAGATCGGCCAGGCCTAACTATGGCTACACCTTC. Protein: CASSTRSARPNYGYTF. This chain links TRBV7-8 with TRBJ1-2; the D is unclear. Between the trimmed V and J ends, which lost 5 bases and 0 bases, there was a span of 16 bases. The CDR3 covers 16 residues. CDR1 and CDR2 (germline): SGHVS, FQNEAQ.

The genes are TRBV15 and TRBJ2-5; a possible D gene is TRBD2 (5 bases). Trimming took off 6 bases at V and 0 bases at J, with 11 bases between the two ends. Looked up from germline, CDR1 is LNHNV and CDR2 is YYDKDF (reference sequence). The CDR3 sequence is 14 residues long. The CDR3 region is CATSADLYQETQYF. For the CDR3, the DNA is TGTGCCACCAGTGCGGACTTGTACCAAGAGACCCAGTACTTC.

The chain uses TRBV7-9 and TRBJ1-1, with D maybe TRBD1 (6 bases). The CDR3 consists of 18 residues. The V end lost 1 base, the J end lost 0 bases, and 18 bases lay between the germline ends. CDR1 and CDR2 from the germline V gene are SEHNR and FQNEAQ (reference sequence). CDR3 residues: CASSLGGARGGVNTEAFF. The CDR3 coding sequence is TGTGCCAGCAGCTTAGGGGGGGCCAGGGGAGGAGTGAACACTGAAGCTTTCTTT.

The rearrangement joins TRBV5-6 to TRBJ2-7; D is unresolved. From germline, CDR1 is SGHDT and CDR2 YYEEEE. This CDR3 is 13 amino acids long. With 0 bases removed from V and 0 bases from J, the gap between germline ends came to 4 bases. The CDR3 nucleotides are TGTGCCAGCAGCTTGGGCGTCTCCTACGAGCAGTACTTC. It is translated as CASSLGVSYEQYF.

The V call is TRBV9, the J call TRBJ2-1, with 12 bases that match TRBD2. Germline CDR1 SGDLS, CDR2 YYNGEE. V lost 2 bases and J lost 7; bases outside the gene matches: 4. The CDR3 covers 15 residues. CDR3 residues: CASSVGLAGYNEQFF. The CDR3 nucleotides read TGTGCCAGCAGCGTTGGACTAGCGGGGTATAATGAGCAGTTCTTC. The full variable domain, in which reference TRBV9 and TRBJ2-1 provide the parts outside the CDR3, is DSGVTQTPKHLITATGQRVTLRCSPRSGDLSVYWYQQSLDQGLQFLIQYYNGEERAKGNILERFSAQQFPDLHSELNLSSLELGDSALYFCASSVGLAGYNEQFFGPGTRLTVL.

V and J are TRBV9 and TRBJ1-2; D is possibly TRBD1 (6 bases). V shed 4 bases and J shed 1 base, with 14 bases lying between them. This CDR3 has 15 amino acids. Germline V CDR1 and CDR2: SGDLS, YYNGEE. In nucleotides, the CDR3 is TGTGCCAGCAGCCCCACCTGGACAGATAACTATGGCTACACCTTC. Its protein is CASSPTWTDNYGYTF.

The chain uses TRBV20-1 and TRBJ2-3; the D gene is possibly TRBD1 (6 bases). The germline V gene has CDR1 DFQATT and CDR2 SNEGSKA (reference sequence). The CDR3 has 13 residues. V was cut by 6 bases and J by 6 bases, with 16 bases left in between. CDR3 bases: TGCAGTGCCAACAGGGTTGGAGCGGATACGCAGTATTTT. This encodes CSANRVGADTQYF.

The chain recombines TRBV21-1 with TRBJ1-6; the listed D gene, TRBD1, was not tested against the DNA. TRBV21-1 is tagged as a pseudogene. The CDR3 is made up of 16 amino acids. CDR3 coding DNA: TGTGCCAGCAGCAAGCCAGGGGGCGAAGAAAGTTCACCCCTCCACTTT. Translation gives CASSKPGGEESSPLHF.

This clonotype showed up just once. V usage is TRBV29-1 and J usage is TRBJ1-5, with D unclear. The CDR3 runs to 13 residues. The germline gives CDR1 SQVTM, CDR2 ANQGSEA. V lost 7 bases, J lost 4 bases, and 14 bases lay in between. The CDR3 is CSAAFEWNQPQHF. The CDR3, as DNA: TGCAGCGCAGCTTTCGAGTGGAATCAGCCCCAGCATTTT.

Regarding this clonotype: One junction end does not reproduce the germline sequence, and a read error may be involved. V and J are TRBV24-1 and TRBJ2-3; 9 bases fit TRBD1. The CDR3 is 14 amino acids. CDR1 and CDR2 (germline): KGHDR, SFDVKD. The CDR3 DNA reads TGTGCCACCGGTGGACAGGGGAGCACGGATACGCAGTATTTT. Translated, it gives CATGGQGSTDTQYF.

The chain joins TRBV12-3 or TRBV12-4 to TRBJ2-3; D is unresolved. The ends were cut back, 3 bases at V and 4 bases at J, with 8 bases in the middle. This CDR3 is 13 amino acids long. The DNA for the CDR3 is TGTGCCAGCAGTTTTCCAGCAGCAGATACGCAGTATTTT. Translating it yields CASSFPAADTQYF.

The chain employs TRBV3-1 and TRBJ2-5, with D hard to call. Trimming left V 0 bases short and J 3 bases short, with 5 bases between. Per germline, CDR1 LGHDT and CDR2 YNNKEL (reference sequence). The CDR3 is 13 amino acids. This chain's CDR3 is CASSQDGEETQYF. The CDR3 DNA follows: TGTGCCAGCAGCCAAGATGGGGAAGAGACCCAGTACTTC.

The rearrangement uses TRBV9 and TRBJ1-4; tentatively, D is TRBD1 (5 bases). Looked up from germline, CDR1 is SGDLS and CDR2 is YYNGEE. V dropped 4 bases and J dropped 8 bases, with 15 bases sitting between them. The CDR3 covers 14 residues. CDR3 in amino acids: CASSPRRGREKLFF. The CDR3 coding sequence is TGTGCCAGCAGCCCCCGGAGGGGCCGGGAAAAACTGTTTTTT.